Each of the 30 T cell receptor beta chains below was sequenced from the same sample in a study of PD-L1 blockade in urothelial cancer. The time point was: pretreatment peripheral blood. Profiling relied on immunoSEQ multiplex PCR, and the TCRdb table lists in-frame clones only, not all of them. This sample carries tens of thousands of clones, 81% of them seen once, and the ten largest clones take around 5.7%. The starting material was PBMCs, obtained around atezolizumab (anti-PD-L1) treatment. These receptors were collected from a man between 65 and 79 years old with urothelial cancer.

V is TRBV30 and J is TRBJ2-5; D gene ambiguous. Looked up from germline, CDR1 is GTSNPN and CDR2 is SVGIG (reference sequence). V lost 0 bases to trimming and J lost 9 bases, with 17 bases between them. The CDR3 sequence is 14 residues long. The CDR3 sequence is CAWSVPAGNRAQYF. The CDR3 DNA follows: TGTGCCTGGAGTGTACCGGCTGGTAATCGGGCCCAGTACTTC.

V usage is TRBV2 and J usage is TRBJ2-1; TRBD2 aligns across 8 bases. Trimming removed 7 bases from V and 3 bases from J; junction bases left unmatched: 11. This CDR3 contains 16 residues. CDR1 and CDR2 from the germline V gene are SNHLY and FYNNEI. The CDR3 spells CASNPASGSDYNEQFF. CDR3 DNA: TGTGCCAGCAACCCGGCGAGCGGGAGTGACTACAATGAGCAGTTCTTC. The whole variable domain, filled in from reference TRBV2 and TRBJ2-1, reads EPEVTQTPSHQVTQMGQEVILRCVPISNHLYFYWYRQILGQKVEFLVSFYNNEISEKSEIFDDQFSVERPDGSNFTLKIRSTKLEDSAMYFCASNPASGSDYNEQFFGPGTRLTVL.

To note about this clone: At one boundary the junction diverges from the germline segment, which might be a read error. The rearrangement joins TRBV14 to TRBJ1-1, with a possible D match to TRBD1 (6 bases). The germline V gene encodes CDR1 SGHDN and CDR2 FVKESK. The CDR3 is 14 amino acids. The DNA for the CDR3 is TGTGCCAGCAGTCAAGTTCCAGGGGTTTCTGAAGCTTTCTTT. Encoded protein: CASSQVPGVSEAFF.

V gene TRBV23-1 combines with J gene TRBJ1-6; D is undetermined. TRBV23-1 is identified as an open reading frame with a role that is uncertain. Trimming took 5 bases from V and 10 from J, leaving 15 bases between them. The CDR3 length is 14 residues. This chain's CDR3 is CASSFLGEGSPLHF. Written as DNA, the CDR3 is TGCGCCAGCAGTTTCCTCGGGGAAGGCTCACCCCTCCACTTT.

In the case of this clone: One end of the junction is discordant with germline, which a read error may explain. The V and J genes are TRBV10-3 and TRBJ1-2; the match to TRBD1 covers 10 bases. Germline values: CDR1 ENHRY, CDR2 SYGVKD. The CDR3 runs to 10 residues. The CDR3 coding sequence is TGTGCCCTCCTAAGCCGGGACAGGGGCTTC. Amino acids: CALLSRDRGF.

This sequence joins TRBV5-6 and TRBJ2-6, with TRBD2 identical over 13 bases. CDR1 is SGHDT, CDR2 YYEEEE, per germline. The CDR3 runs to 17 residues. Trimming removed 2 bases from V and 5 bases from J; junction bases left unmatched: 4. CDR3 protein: CASSFELAGGRANVLTF. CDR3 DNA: TGTGCCAGCAGCTTTGAACTAGCGGGGGGGCGGGCCAACGTCCTGACTTTC.

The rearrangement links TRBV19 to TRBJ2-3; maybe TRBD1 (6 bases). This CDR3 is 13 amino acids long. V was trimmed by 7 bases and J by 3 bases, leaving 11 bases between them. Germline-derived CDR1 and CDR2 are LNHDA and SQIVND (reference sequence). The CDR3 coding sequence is TGTGCCAGTAAGGGGGACACAACAGATACGCAGTATTTT. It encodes CASKGDTTDTQYF.

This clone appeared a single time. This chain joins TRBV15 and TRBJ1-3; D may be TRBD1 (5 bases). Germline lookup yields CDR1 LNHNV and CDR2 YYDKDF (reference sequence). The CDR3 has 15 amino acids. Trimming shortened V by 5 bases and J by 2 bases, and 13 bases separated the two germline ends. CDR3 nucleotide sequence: TGTGCCACCAGCCGCGACAGCGCTACTGGAAACACCATATATTTT. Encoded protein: CATSRDSATGNTIYF.

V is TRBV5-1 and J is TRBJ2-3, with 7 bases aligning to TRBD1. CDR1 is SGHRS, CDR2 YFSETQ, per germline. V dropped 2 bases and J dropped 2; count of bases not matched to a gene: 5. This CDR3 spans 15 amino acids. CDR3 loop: CASSLMTGNTDTQYF. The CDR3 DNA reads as TGCGCCAGCAGCTTAATGACAGGGAACACAGATACGCAGTATTTT.

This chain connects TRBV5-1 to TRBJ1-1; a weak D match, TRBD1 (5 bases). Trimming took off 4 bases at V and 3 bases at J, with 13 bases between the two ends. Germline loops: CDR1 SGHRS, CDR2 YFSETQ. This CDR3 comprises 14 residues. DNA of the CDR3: TGCGCCAGCAGCGTTGATCCGGGGGACACTGAAGCTTTCTTT. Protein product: CASSVDPGDTEAFF.

CDR3 sequence reads: CASSAPPSGSGNTIYF. CDR3 bases: TGTGCCAGCAGCGCACCCCCCTCCGGCTCTGGAAACACCATATATTTT. J is TRBJ1-3 and V is TRBV7-8, with D uncertain. With 5 bases removed from V and 0 bases from J, the gap between germline ends came to 14 bases. The CDR3 is made up of 16 amino acids. CDR1 is SGHVS and CDR2 is FQNEAQ in the germline V gene.

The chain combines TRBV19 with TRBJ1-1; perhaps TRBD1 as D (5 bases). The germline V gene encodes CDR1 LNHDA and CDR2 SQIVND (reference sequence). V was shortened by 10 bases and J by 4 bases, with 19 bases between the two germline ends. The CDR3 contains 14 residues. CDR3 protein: CAIQSGGGVTEAFF. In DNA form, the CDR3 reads TGTGCCATCCAGTCGGGAGGAGGGGTCACTGAAGCTTTCTTT.

CDR3 nucleotide sequence: TGTGCCATCAAGGAGCGGGAGGGCACAGATACGCAGTATTTT. It yields the protein CAIKEREGTDTQYF. The genes are TRBV10-3 and TRBJ2-3; 9 bases are shared with TRBD2. Germline V gene lookup returns CDR1 ENHRY and CDR2 SYGVKD. The trim removed 7 bases at V and 1 base at J, leaving 3 bases unmatched. CDR3 length: 14 amino acids.

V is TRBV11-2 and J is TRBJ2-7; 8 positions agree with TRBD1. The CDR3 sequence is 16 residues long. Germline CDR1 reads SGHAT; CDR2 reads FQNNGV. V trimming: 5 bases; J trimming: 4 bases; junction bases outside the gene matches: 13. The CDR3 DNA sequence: TGTGCCAGCAGCCTCCGGCGGCAGGGGGCGAGGTACGAGCAGTACTTC. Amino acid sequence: CASSLRRQGARYEQYF.

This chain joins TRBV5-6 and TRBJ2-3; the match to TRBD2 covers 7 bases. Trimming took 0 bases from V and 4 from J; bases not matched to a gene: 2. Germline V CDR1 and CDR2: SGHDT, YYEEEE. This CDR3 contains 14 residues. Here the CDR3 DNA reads TGTGCCAGCAGCTTGGGAGGGAGGGCAGATACGCAGTATTTT. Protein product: CASSLGGRADTQYF. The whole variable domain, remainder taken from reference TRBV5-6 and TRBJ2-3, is DAGVTQSPTHLIKTRGQQVTLRCSPKSGHDTVSWYQQALGQGPQFIFQYYEEEERQRGNFPDRFSGHQFPNYSSELNVNALLLGDSALYLCASSLGGRADTQYFGPGTRLTVL.

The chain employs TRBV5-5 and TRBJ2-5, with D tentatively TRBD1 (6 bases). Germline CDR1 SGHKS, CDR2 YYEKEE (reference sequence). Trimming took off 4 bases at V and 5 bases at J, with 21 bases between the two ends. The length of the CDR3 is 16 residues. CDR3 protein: CASSRTQGGVGETQYF. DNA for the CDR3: TGTGCCAGCAGCCGGACACAGGGCGGTGTGGGGGAGACCCAGTACTTC.

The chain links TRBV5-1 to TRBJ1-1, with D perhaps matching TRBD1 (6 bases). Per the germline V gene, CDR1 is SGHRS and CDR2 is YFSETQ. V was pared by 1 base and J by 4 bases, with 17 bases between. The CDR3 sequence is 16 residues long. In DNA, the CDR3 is TGCGCCAGCAGCTTGCTAGGGGGAACGTGGGGCACTGAAGCTTTCTTT. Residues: CASSLLGGTWGTEAFF.

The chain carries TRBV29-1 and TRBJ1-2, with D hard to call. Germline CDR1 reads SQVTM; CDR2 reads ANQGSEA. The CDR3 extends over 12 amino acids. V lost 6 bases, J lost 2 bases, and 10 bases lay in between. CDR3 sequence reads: CSVGGGNYGYTF. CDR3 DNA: TGCAGCGTGGGTGGAGGGAACTATGGCTACACCTTC.

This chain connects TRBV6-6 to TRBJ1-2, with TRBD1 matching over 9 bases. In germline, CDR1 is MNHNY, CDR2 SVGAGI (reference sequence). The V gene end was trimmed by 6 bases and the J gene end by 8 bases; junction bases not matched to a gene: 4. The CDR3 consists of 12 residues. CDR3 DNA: TGTGCCAGCAGGCAACAGGGGGCCGGCTACACCTTC. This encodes CASRQQGAGYTF.

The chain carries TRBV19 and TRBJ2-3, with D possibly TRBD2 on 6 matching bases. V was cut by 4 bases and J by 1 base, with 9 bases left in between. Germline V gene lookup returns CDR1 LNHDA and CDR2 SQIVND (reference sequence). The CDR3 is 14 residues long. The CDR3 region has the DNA TGTGCCAGTAGTAACTCGGGGGGCACAGATACGCAGTATTTT. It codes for CASSNSGGTDTQYF.

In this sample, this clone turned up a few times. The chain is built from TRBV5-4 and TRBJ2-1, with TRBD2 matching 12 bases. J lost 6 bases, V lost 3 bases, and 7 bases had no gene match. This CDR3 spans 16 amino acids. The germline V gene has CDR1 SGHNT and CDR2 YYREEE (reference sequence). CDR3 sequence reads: CASSSASGRGINEQFF. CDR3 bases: TGTGCCAGCAGCTCCGCTAGCGGGAGGGGAATCAATGAGCAGTTCTTC.

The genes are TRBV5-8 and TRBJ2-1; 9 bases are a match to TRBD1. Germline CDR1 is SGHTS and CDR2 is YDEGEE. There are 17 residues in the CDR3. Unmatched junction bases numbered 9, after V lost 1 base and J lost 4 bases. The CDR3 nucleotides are TGTGCCAGCAGCTTGTTCACCGGACAGGGGAGATACAATGAGCAGTTCTTC. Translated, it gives CASSLFTGQGRYNEQFF. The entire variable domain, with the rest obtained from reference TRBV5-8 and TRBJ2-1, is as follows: EAGVTQSPTHLIKTRGQQATLRCSPISGHTSVYWYQQALGLGLQFLLWYDEGEERNRGNFPPRFSGRQFPNYSSELNVNALELEDSALYLCASSLFTGQGRYNEQFFGPGTRLTVL.

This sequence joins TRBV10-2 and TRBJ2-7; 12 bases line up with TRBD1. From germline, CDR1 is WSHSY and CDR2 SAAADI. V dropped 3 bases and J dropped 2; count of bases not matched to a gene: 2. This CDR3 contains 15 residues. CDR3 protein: CASSEGDRGPYEQYF. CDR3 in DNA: TGCGCCAGCAGTGAAGGGGACAGGGGGCCCTACGAGCAGTACTTC.

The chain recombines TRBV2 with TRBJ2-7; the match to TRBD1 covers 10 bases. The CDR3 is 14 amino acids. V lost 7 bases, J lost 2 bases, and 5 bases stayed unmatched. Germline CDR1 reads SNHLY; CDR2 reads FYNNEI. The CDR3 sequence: CASMVGTGAYEQYF. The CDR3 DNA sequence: TGTGCCAGCATGGTCGGGACAGGGGCCTACGAGCAGTACTTC.

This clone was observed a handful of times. The CDR3 nucleotides read TGTGCCAGCAGTTTACGACCAGGGGACTATGGCTACACCTTC. Translation gives CASSLRPGDYGYTF. This chain joins TRBV27 and TRBJ1-2; D might be TRBD1 (6 bases). The CDR3 contains 14 residues. V dropped 2 bases and J dropped 3 bases, with 10 bases sitting between them. Germline loops: CDR1 MNHEY, CDR2 SMNVEV (reference sequence).

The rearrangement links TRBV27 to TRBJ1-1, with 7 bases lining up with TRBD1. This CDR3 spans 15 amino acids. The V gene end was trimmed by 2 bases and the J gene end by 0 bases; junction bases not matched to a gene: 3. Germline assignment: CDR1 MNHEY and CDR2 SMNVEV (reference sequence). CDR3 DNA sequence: TGTGCCAGCAGTTTACAGACAGGGTTGAACACTGAAGCTTTCTTT. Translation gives CASSLQTGLNTEAFF.

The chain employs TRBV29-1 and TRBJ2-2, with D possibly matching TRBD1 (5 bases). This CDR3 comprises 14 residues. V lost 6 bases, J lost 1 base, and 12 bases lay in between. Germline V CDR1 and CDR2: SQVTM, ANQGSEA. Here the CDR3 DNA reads TGCAGCGTCACTCCTACAGGGAACACCGGGGAGCTGTTTTTT. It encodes CSVTPTGNTGELFF.

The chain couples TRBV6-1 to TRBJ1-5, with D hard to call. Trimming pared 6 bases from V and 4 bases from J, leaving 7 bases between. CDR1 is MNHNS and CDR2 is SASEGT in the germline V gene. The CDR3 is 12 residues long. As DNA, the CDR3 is TGTGCCAGCAGACCCGGGAATCAGCCCCAGCATTTT. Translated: CASRPGNQPQHF.

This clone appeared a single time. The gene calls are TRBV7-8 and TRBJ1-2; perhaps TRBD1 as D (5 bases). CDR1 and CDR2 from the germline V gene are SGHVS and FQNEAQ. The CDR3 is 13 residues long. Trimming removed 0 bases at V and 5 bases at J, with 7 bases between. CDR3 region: CASSLARQYGYTF. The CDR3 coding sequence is TGTGCCAGCAGCTTAGCGCGACAGTATGGCTACACCTTC.

CDR3 residues: CATSIAAPTDTQYF. In DNA, the CDR3 is TGTGCCACCAGCATAGCGGCACCCACAGATACGCAGTATTTT. The chain joins TRBV15 to TRBJ2-3; possible D gene TRBD2, 6 bases. CDR1 is LNHNV and CDR2 is YYDKDF in the germline V gene (reference sequence). Deletions cut 4 bases from V and 2 bases from J, with 10 bases between. CDR3 length: 14 amino acids.